These T cell receptor beta chains were read from a single sample in a study of blood T cell repertoires in COVID-19. Libraries were prepared by immunoSEQ multiplex PCR; TCRdb keeps only in-frame clonotypes and omits some of them. Here the sample spans approximately 300,000 clones, approximately 90% being singletons. Sequencing used PBMCs or T cells enriched from blood (not recorded which). All receptors come from a woman between 18 and 29 years old who had recovered from COVID-19. Both conserved end residues are part of each CDR3. Fields, in order: J gene, clone size, V gene, D gene, CDR3 protein, CDR3 DNA. A D gene is named only where the DNA matches it firmly. The size of a clone is reported for some rows only, either as once, few or many, or as a class for expanded clones.

TRBJ2-3 once TRBV4-2 TRBD2 CASSRAQRDPTDTQYF TGTGCCAGCAGCCGAGCCCAGCGGGACCCCACAGATACGCAGTATTTT
TRBJ1-5 NA TRBV6-2/TRBV6-3 TRBD1 CASSFFQGALSNQPQHF TGTGCCAGCAGTTTTTTCCAGGGGGCCTTGAGCAATCAGCCCCAGCATTTT
TRBJ1-1 NA TRBV11-3 NA CASSQAMDTEAFF TGTGCCAGCAGCCAAGCGATGGACACTGAAGCTTTCTTT
TRBJ2-6 NA TRBV18 NA CASSPGVRGSGANVLTF TGTGCCAGCTCACCAGGAGTAAGGGGTTCTGGGGCCAACGTCCTGACTTTC
TRBJ1-1 NA TRBV3-1/TRBV3-2 TRBD1 CASSLRQGNTEAFF TGTGCCAGCAGCCTCCGACAGGGCAACACTGAAGCTTTCTTT
TRBJ1-6 NA TRBV30 TRBD1 CAWSRQGPSPLHF TGTGCCTGGAGTCGACAGGGCCCCTCACCCCTCCACTTT
TRBJ2-7 NA TRBV12-3/TRBV12-4 NA CASSRGFYEQYF TGTGCCAGCAGTAGGGGCTTTTACGAGCAGTACTTC
TRBJ1-2 once TRBV6-5 NA CASRGRNYGYTF TGTGCCAGCAGGGGGCGGAACTATGGCTACACCTTC
TRBJ2-2 NA TRBV7-9 TRBD1 CASSQAGQGPSGELFF TGTGCCAGCAGCCAAGCGGGACAGGGGCCGTCCGGGGAGCTGTTTTTT
TRBJ1-5 NA TRBV14 TRBD1 CASSPSGGLDQPQHF TGTGCCAGCAGCCCTTCAGGGGGACTCGATCAGCCCCAGCATTTT
TRBJ1-2 NA TRBV19 TRBD1 CASKESIGQGLSYTF TGTGCCAGTAAGGAATCAATTGGACAGGGTCTGAGCTACACCTTC
TRBJ1-1 few TRBV2 TRBD1 CASSEPLFRTGLVFF TGTGCCAGCAGTGAGCCCCTTTTTCGGACAGGGTTGGTTTTCTTT
TRBJ1-1 NA TRBV7-2 TRBD1 CASSLHQGAQSTEAFF TGTGCCAGCAGCTTACACCAGGGGGCGCAGAGCACTGAAGCTTTCTTT
TRBJ2-7 NA TRBV7-9 TRBD1 CASSLGGGDRVEQYF TGTGCCAGCAGCTTAGGAGGGGGCGACCGAGTCGAGCAGTACTTC
TRBJ1-1 few TRBV19 NA CASSRVGGNTEAFF TGTGCCAGTAGTAGAGTAGGAGGGAACACTGAAGCTTTCTTT
TRBJ2-6 once TRBV7-3 NA CASSEQGSSGANVLTF TGTGCCAGCAGCGAACAGGGAAGCTCTGGGGCCAACGTCCTGACTTTC
TRBJ2-7 NA TRBV9 NA CASSATSTSYEQYF TGTGCCAGCAGCGCTACTAGCACCTCCTACGAGCAGTACTTC
TRBJ1-4 few TRBV28 NA CASLASGEKLFF TGTGCCAGCTTAGCCTCAGGGGAAAAACTGTTTTTT
TRBJ1-2 NA TRBV10-3 NA CAISVGTSNNYGYTF TGTGCCATCAGTGTTGGGACATCGAATAACTATGGCTACACCTTC
TRBJ1-1 NA TRBV25-1 NA CASSDPGSVGTEAFF TGTGCCAGCAGTGACCCAGGCTCGGTTGGCACTGAAGCTTTCTTT
TRBJ1-1 NA TRBV14 NA CASSQPSETGPEAFF TGTGCCAGCAGCCAACCCAGTGAGACAGGACCTGAAGCTTTCTTT
TRBJ2-5 NA TRBV28 NA CASSSYQETQYF TGTGCCAGCAGTTCGTACCAAGAGACCCAGTACTTC
TRBJ2-7 NA TRBV10-1 NA CASSEEQGLREQYF TGCGCCAGCAGTGAGGAGCAGGGCCTCCGAGAGCAGTACTTC
TRBJ2-1 NA TRBV10-3 TRBD2 CAISPVAREGNEQFF TGTGCCATCAGTCCGGTCGCGCGGGAGGGCAATGAGCAGTTCTTC
TRBJ2-1 NA TRBV5-4 NA CASSSLSGSYNEQFF TGTGCCAGCAGCTCGCTTAGCGGCTCCTACAATGAGCAGTTCTTC
TRBJ1-1 NA TRBV27 NA CASSLAGDTEAFF TGTGCCAGCAGTTTAGCGGGGGACACTGAAGCTTTCTTT
TRBJ1-2 NA TRBV27 NA CASSLWGGNYGYTF TGTGCCAGCAGTTTATGGGGGGGGAACTATGGCTACACCTTC
TRBJ2-5 NA TRBV20-1 NA CSAPFQETQYF TGCAGTGCCCCTTTCCAAGAGACCCAGTACTTC